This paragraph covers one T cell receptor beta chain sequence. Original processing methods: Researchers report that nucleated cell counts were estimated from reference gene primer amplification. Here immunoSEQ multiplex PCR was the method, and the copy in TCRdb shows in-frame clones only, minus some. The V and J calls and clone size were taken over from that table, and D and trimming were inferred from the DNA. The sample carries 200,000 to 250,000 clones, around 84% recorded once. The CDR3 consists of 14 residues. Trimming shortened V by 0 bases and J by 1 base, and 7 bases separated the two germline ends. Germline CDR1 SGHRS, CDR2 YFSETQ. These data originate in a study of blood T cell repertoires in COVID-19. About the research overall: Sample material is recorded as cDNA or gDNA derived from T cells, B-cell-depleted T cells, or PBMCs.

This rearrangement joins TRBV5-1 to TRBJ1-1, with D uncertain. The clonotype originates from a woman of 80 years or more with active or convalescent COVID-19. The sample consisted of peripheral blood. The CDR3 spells CASSLGSENTEAFF. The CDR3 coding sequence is TGCGCCAGCAGCTTGGGTTCAGAGAACACTGAAGCTTTCTTT.